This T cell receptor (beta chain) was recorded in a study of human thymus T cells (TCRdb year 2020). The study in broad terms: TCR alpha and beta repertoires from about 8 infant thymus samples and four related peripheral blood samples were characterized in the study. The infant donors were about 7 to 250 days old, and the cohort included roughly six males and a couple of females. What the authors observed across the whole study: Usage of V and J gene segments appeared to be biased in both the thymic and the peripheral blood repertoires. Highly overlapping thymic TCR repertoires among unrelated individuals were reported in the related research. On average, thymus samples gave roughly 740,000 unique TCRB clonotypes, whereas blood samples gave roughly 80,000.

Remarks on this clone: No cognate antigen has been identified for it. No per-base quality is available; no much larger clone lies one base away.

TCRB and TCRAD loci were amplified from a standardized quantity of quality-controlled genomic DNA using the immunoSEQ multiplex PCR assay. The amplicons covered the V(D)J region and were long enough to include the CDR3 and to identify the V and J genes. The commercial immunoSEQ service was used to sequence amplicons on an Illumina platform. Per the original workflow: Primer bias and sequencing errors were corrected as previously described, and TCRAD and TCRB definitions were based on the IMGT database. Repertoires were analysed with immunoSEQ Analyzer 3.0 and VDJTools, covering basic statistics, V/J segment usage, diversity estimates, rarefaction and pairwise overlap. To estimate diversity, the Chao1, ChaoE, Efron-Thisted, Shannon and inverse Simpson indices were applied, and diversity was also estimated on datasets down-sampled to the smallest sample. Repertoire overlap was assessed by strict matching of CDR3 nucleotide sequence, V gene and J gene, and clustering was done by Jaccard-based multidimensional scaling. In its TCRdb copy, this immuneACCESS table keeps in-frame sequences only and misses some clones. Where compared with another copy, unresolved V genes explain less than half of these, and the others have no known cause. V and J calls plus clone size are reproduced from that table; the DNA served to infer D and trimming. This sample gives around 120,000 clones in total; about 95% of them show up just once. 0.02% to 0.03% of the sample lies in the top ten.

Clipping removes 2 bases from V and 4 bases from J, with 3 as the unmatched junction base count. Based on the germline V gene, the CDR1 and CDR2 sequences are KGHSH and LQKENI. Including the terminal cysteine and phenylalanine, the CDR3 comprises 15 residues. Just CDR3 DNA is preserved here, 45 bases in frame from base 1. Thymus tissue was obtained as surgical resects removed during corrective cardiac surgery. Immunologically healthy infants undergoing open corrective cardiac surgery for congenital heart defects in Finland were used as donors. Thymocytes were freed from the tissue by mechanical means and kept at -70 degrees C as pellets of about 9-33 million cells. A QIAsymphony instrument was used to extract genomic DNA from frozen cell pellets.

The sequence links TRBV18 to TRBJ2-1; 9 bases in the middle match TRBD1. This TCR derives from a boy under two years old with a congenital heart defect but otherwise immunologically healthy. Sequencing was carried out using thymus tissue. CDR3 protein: CASSPTGTGYNEQFF. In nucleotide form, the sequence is TGTGCCAGCTCACCAACCGGGACAGGGTACAATGAGCAGTTCTTC.